The rows below give T cell receptor beta chains drawn from one sample of a study of T cell responses to AZD1222 COVID-19 vaccine. Some clones are missing from TCRdb's copy, which holds only in-frame ones; the method was immunoSEQ multiplex PCR. The table includes around 120,000 clones, around 89% detected once. The material sequenced was peripheral blood, taken on day 0 of AZD1222 vaccination. Receptors were obtained from an adult in good health. Each CDR3 is given without its conserved first and last residue. Fields, in order: V gene, CDR3 protein.

TRBV4-1,ASSQAETGELF
TRBV5-1,ASSLDGKNTEAF
TRBV3-1/TRBV3-2,ASSQGLGSNTGELF
TRBV6-5,ASRRGNQPQH
TRBV28,ASRTDSYNSPLH
TRBV3-1/TRBV3-2,ASSQVRGVPGNTIY
TRBV29-1,SAQTGGGYEQY
TRBV7-2,ASSLDRSQPQH
TRBV7-6,ASSKVEGLSTDTQY
TRBV5-8,ASLDSPLH
TRBV5-1,ASSLAGSSLGYT
TRBV18,ASSLKEANTEAF
TRBV7-2,ASSLVAGGDQPQH
TRBV18,ASSPPGALSPLH
TRBV9,ASSDRGGSGNTIY
TRBV28,ASSLDSYYGYT
TRBV7-3,ASSRNGGAETQY
TRBV12-3/TRBV12-4,ASSLGQPQH
TRBV19,ASSPRAGGGHYEQY
TRBV11-2,ASSPSQARGSPLH
TRBV18,ASSFRDSDREQY
TRBV7-8,ASSPRGAGHYEQY
TRBV4-1,ASSQVPRNTEAF
TRBV2,ASRVQGAVYEQY
TRBV29-1,SVGRSNTGELF
TRBV4-2,ASSQRTEDTQY
TRBV15,ATSRDLGKETQY
TRBV4-3,ASSQERLENNEQF
TRBV9,ASSVGTTGPTDTQY
TRBV2,ASTSQGRTGELF
TRBV18,ASSWESNQPQH
TRBV3-1/TRBV3-2,ASSFIPQARGLGDSPLH
TRBV15,ATSRVGSGNTIY
TRBV12-3/TRBV12-4,ASSSKGRNGYT
TRBV10-3,AISESETGGGYT
TRBV9,ASSAQRNTEAF
TRBV21-1,ASSKAGPTGQETQY
TRBV7-8,ASSLVTGSKSYT
TRBV5-1,ASSPPGGAEAF
TRBV11-3,ASSFYYGTTNTEAF
TRBV7-9,ASTVQANYGYT
TRBV7-3,ASSLRQGSAEAF
TRBV19,ASSGTGAGELF
TRBV10-3,AISDGTGALYEQY
TRBV19,ASSAQSNTNEKLF
TRBV7-3,ASSLIGGGQY
TRBV11-3,ASSRGLNEKLF
TRBV4-2,ASSQIGQGFEKLF
TRBV29-1,SAATSGVETQY
TRBV29-1,SVQNTEAF
TRBV7-2,ASSLPRGGRSPLH
TRBV6-5,ASSLQDSNSPLH
TRBV6-2/TRBV6-3,ASSWGGSLREQY
TRBV28,ASSTTATNEKLF
TRBV16,ASSQSGTVYNSPLH